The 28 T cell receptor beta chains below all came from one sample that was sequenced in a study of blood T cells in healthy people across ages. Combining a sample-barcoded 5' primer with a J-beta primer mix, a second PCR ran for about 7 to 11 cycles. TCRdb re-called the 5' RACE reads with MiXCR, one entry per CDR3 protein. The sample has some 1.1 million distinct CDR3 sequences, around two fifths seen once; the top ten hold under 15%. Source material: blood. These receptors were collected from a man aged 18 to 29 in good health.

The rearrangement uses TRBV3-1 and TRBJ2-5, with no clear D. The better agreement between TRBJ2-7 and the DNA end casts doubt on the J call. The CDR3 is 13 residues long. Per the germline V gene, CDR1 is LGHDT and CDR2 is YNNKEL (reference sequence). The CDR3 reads CASSQGVVSEQYF. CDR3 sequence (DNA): TGTGCCAGCAGCCAAGGGGTAGTCAGCGAGCAGTACTTC.

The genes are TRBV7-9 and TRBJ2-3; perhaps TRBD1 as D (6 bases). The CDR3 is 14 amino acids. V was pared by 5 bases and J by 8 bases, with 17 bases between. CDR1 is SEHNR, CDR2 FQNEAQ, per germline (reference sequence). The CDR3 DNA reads TGTGCCAGCAGCCTACAGGGTTTCCGGGGTACGCAGTATTTT. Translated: CASSLQGFRGTQYF.

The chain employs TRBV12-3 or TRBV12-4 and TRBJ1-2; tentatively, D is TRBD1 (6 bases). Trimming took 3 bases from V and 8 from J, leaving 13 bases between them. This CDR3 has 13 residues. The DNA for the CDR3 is TGTGCCAGCAGTTTTAACAGGGAGGAGGGCTACACCTTC. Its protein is CASSFNREEGYTF.

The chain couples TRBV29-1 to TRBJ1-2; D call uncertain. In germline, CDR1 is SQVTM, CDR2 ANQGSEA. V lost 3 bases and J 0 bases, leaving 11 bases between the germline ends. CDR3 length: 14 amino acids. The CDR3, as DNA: TGCAGCGTTGATTCGCGACTATCTAACTATGGCTACACCTTC. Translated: CSVDSRLSNYGYTF.

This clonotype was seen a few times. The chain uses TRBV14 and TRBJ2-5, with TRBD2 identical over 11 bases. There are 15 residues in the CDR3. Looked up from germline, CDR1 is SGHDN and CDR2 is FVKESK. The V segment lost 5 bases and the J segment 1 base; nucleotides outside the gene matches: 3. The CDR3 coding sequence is TGTGCCAGCAGCTCACTAGCGGGAGTCCAAGAGACCCAGTACTTC. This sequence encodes CASSSLAGVQETQYF.

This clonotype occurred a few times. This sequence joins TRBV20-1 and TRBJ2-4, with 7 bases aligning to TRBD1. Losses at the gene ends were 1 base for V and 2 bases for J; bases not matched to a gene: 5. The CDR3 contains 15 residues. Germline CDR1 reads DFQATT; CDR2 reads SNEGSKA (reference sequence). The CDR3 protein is CSARATGRSKNIQYF. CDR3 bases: TGCAGTGCTAGAGCGACAGGGCGGTCCAAAAACATTCAGTACTTC.

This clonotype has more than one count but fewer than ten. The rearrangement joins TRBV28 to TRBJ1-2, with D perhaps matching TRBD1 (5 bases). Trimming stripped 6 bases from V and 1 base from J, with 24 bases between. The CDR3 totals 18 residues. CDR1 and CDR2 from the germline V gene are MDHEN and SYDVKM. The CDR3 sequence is CASRPREADKPINYGYTF. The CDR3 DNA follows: TGTGCCAGCAGACCCCGAGAGGCGGACAAACCAATTAACTATGGCTACACCTTC.

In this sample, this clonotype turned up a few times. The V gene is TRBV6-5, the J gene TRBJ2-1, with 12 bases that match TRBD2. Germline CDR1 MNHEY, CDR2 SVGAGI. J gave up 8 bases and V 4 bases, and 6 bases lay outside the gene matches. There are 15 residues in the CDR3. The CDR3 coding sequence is TGTGCCAGCAGTTTCCTGACTAGCGGGGGCTATGAGCAGTTCTTC. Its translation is CASSFLTSGGYEQFF.

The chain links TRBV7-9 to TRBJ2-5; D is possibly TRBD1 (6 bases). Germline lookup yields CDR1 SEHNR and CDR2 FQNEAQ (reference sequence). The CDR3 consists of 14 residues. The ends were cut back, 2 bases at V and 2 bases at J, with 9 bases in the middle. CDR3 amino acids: CASSLWDMQETQYF. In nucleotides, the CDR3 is TGTGCCAGCAGCTTATGGGACATGCAAGAGACCCAGTACTTC.

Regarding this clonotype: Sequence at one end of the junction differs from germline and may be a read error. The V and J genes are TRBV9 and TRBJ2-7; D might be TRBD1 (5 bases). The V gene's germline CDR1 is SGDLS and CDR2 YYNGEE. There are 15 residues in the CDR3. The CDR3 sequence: CASSPLGVRSYGQYF. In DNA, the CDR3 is TGTGCCAGCAGCCCCCTAGGGGTGCGGTCCTACGGGCAGTACTTC.

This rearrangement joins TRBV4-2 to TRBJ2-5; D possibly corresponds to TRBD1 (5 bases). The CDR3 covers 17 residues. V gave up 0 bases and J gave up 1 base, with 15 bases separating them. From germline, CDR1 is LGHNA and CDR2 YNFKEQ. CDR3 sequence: CASSQERGPNPQETQYF. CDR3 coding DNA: TGTGCCAGCAGCCAAGAAAGGGGTCCGAACCCCCAAGAGACCCAGTACTTC.

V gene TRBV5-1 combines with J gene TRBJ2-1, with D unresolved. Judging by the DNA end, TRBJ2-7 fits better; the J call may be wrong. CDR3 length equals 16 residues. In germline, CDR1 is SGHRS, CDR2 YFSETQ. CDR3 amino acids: CASSLTGRHTYNEQYF. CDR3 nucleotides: TGCGCCAGCAGCTTGACGGGCAGACACACCTACAATGAGCAGTACTTC.

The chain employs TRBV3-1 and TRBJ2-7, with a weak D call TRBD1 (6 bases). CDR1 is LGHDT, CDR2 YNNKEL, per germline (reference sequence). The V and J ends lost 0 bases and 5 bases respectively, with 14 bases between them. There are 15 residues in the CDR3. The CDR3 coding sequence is TGTGCCAGCAGCCAAGAACGATACAGGGCGAACGAGCAGTACTTC. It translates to CASSQERYRANEQYF.

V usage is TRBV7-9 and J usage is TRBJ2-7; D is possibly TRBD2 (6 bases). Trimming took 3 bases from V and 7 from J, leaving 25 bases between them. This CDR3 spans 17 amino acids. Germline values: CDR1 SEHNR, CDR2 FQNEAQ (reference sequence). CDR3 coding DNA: TGTGCCAGCAGCTTTGTCCGGGCGGGGCGACGCTACAATGAGCAGTACTTC. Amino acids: CASSFVRAGRRYNEQYF.

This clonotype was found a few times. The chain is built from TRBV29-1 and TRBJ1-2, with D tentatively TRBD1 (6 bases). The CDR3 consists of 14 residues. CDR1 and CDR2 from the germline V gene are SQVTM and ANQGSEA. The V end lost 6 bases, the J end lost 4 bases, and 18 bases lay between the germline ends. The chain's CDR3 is CSVRFRDTGYGYTF. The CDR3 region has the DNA TGCAGCGTACGCTTCCGGGACACCGGCTATGGCTACACCTTC. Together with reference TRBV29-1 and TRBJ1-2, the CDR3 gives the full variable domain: SAVISQKPSRDICQRGTSLTIQCQVDSQVTMMFWYRQQPGQSLTLIATANQGSEATYESGFVIDKFPISRPNLTFSTLTVSNMSPEDSSIYLCSVRFRDTGYGYTFGSGTRLTVV.

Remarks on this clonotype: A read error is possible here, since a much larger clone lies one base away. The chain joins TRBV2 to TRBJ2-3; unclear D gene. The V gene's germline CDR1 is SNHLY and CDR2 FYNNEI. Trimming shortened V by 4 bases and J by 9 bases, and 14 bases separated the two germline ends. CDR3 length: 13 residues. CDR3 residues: CASSAELRETQYF. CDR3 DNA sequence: TGTGCCAGCAGTGCGGAACTGCGAGAGACGCAGTATTTT.

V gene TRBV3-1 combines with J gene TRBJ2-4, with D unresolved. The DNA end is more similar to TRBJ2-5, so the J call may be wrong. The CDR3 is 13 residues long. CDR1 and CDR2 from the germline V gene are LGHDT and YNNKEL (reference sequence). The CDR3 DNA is TGTGCCAGCAGCTGGGAACCGGAAGAGACCCAGTACTTC. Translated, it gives CASSWEPEETQYF.

CDR3 nucleotide sequence: TGTGCCAGCCAGGCCCTACAGGGGAGGAACACTGAAGCTTTCTTT. It translates to CASQALQGRNTEAFF. This chain connects TRBV27 to TRBJ1-1; 7 bases line up with TRBD1. This CDR3 has 15 residues. The V and J ends lost 8 bases and 1 base, in that order; junction bases with no gene match: 10. Germline-derived CDR1 and CDR2 are MNHEY and SMNVEV (reference sequence).

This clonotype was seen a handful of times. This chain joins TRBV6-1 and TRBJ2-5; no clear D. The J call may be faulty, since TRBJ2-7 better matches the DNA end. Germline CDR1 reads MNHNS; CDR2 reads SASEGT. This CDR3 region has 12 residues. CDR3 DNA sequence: TGTGCCAGCAGTACCCACCCCTCCGAGCAGTACTTC. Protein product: CASSTHPSEQYF.

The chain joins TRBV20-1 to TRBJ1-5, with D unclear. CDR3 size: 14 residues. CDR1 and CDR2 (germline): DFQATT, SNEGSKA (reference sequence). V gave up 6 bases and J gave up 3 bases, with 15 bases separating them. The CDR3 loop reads CSAIRAAFNQPQHF. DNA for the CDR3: TGCAGTGCCATTCGGGCAGCGTTCAATCAGCCCCAGCATTTT.

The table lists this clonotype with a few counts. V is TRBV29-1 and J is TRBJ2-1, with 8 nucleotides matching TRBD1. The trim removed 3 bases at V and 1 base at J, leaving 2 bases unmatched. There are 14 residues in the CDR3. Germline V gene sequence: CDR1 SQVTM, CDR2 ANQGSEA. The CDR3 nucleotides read TGCAGCGTTGATAGGACAGGGTCCTACAATGAGCAGTTCTTC. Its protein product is CSVDRTGSYNEQFF.

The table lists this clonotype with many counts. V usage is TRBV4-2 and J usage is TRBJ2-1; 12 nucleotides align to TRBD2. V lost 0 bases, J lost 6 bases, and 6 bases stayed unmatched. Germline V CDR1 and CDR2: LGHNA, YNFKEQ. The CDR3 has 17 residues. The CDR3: CASSQDGLAGGPNEQFF. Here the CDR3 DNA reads TGTGCCAGCAGCCAAGATGGGCTAGCGGGGGGGCCCAATGAGCAGTTCTTC.

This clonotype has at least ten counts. CDR3 sequence reads: CASSDGGPYEQYF. The CDR3 nucleotides read TGTGCCAGCAGTGATGGGGGACCGTACGAGCAGTACTTC. The chain combines TRBV2 with TRBJ2-7; either TRBD1 or TRBD2 may fit D (5 bases each). Germline CDR1 SNHLY, CDR2 FYNNEI. This CDR3 has 13 amino acids. V was shortened by 3 bases and J by 4 bases, with 10 bases between the two germline ends.

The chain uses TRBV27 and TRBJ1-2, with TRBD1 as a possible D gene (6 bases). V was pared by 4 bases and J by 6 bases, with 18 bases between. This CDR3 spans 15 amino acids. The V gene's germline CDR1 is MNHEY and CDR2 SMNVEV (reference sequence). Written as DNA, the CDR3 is TGTGCCAGCAGTTCCACAGGGAGGCGCGGGAATGGCTACACCTTC. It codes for CASSSTGRRGNGYTF.

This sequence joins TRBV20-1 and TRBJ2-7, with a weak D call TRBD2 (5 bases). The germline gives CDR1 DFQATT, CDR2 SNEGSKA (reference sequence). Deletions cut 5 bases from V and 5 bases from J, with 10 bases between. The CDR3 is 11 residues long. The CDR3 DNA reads TGCAGTGCTCTACTAGGACACGAGCAGTACTTC. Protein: CSALLGHEQYF.

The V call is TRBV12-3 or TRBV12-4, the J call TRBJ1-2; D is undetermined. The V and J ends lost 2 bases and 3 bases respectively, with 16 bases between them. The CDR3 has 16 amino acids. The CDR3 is CASSLIGIASDYGYTF. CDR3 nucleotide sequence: TGTGCCAGCAGTTTAATAGGGATTGCTTCTGACTATGGCTACACCTTC.

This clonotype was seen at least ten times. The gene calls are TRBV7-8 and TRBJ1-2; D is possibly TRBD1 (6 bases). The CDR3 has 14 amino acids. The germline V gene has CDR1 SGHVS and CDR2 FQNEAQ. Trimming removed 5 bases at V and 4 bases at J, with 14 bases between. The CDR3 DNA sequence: TGTGCCAGCAGCATCGGGGGGGCTAGCTATGGCTACACCTTC. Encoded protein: CASSIGGASYGYTF. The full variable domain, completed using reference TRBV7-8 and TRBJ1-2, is GAGVSQSPRYKVAKRGQDVALRCDPISGHVSLFWYQQALGQGPEFLTYFQNEAQLDKSGLPSDRFFAERPEGSVSTLKIQRTQQEDSAVYLCASSIGGASYGYTFGSGTRLTVV.

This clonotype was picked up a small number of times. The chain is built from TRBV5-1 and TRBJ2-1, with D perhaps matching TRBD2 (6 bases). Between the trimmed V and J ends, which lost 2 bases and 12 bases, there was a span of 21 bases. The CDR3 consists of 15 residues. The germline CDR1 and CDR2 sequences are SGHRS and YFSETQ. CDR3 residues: CASSFPEEGSPAQFF. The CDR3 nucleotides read TGCGCCAGCAGCTTCCCTGAGGAGGGGTCCCCGGCGCAGTTCTTC.